The clone carrying this T cell receptor beta chain was detected a few times. What it binds is unknown. Using immunoSEQ multiplex PCR, the repertoire was profiled, and TCRdb retains in-frame clones only, with some absent. The repertoire consists of tens of thousands of clones, with more than 60% occurring once and the leading ten covering approximately 20%. With the ViraFEST assay, the study expanded antigen-specific CD4+ T cells using viral peptide pools, then sequenced them. Scientists isolated CD4+ T cells after a roughly 10-day culture period ended. Vaccine recipients lacked prior SARS-CoV-2 infection and had negative nucleocapsid antibodies. The data belong to a study of vaccination effects on CD4 cells after COVID-19. Study-wide results and limits: A shortage of convalescent patients and an absence of early post-infection timepoints characterized the study.

In germline, CDR1 is SQVTM, CDR2 ANQGSEA. The CDR3 loop spans 13 amino acids. Trimming removed 4 bases from V and 6 bases from J, with 13 bases in between. This rearrangement joins TRBV29-1 to TRBJ2-1, with D unresolved. The sequencing here drew on CD4+ T cells from PBMCs cultured with SARS-CoV-2 spike peptides, taken before COVID-19 vaccination. The sequence derives from a human donor who received a COVID-19 vaccine. The CDR3 DNA sequence: TGCAGCGTTGCTGCGTTTCAAGTCAATGAGCAGTTCTTC. Protein sequence: CSVAAFQVNEQFF.